These 32 T cell receptor beta chains were all obtained from the same sample, sequenced in a study of cytomegalovirus exposure and HLA in healthy donors. PCR was performed using 60 Vbeta and 13 Jbeta primers. The data were produced by immunoSEQ multiplex PCR, yet TCRdb's version contains in-frame clones alone and is incomplete. The sample includes fewer than 200,000 clones, roughly 67% of them seen just once. Sequencing input: PBMCs. The receptors were gathered from a woman aged 18-29 years in good health and CMV-seropositive.

The V and J genes are TRBV13 and TRBJ2-2; 7 nucleotides agree with TRBD2. The V segment lost 3 bases and the J segment 5 bases; nucleotides outside the gene matches: 6. CDR3 length: 15 residues. Germline CDR1 PRHDT, CDR2 FYEKMQ (reference sequence). The CDR3 DNA reads TGTGCCAGCAGCTTGGGAGGGAGCGTTACCGGGGAGCTGTTTTTT. Its translation is CASSLGGSVTGELFF.

The V and J genes are TRBV30 and TRBJ1-4, with no clear D. CDR3 length: 16 amino acids. Trimming shortened V by 1 base and J by 3 bases, and 15 bases separated the two germline ends. CDR1 and CDR2 from the germline V gene are GTSNPN and SVGIG (reference sequence). The CDR3 DNA follows: TGTGCCTGGAGTGGACCATTTACAGCAGCTAATGAAAAACTGTTTTTT. Encoded protein: CAWSGPFTAANEKLFF.

The table lists this clone with a few counts. The CDR3 region is CASSQVRTGHNEQFF. The DNA of the CDR3 is TGTGCCAGCAGCCAAGTTAGGACAGGACACAATGAGCAGTTCTTC. This chain connects TRBV4-2 to TRBJ2-1; TRBD1 matches at 7 bases. V shed 1 base, J shed 5 bases, and the junction held 5 bases outside the gene matches. The germline CDR1 and CDR2 sequences are LGHNA and YNFKEQ. This CDR3 has 15 amino acids.

The chain is built from TRBV2 and TRBJ1-6, with a weak D call TRBD1 (6 bases). Trimming cost V 8 bases and J 12 bases, with 14 bases left between them. The CDR3 is 12 amino acids. The germline CDR1 and CDR2 sequences are SNHLY and FYNNEI. CDR3 coding DNA: TGTGCCAGCGTGAGGGGGAGCGTACCCCTCCACTTT. Its translation: CASVRGSVPLHF.

The chain uses TRBV5-1 and TRBJ1-1; 8 bases agree with TRBD1. J lost 4 bases, V lost 3 bases, and 2 bases had no gene match. This CDR3 is built from 13 residues. The germline CDR1 and CDR2 sequences are SGHRS and YFSETQ. The DNA of the CDR3 is TGCGCCAGCAGCTACGGACAGGGCACTGAAGCTTTCTTT. Translated, it gives CASSYGQGTEAFF.

The chain employs TRBV7-2 and TRBJ1-2; TRBD1 matches 8 bases. Trimming cost V 1 base and J 4 bases; bases outside gene matches: 5. Germline assignment: CDR1 SGHTA and CDR2 FQGNSA. The CDR3 loop spans 15 amino acids. The CDR3 loop reads CASSLGPDRAYGYTF. CDR3 coding DNA: TGTGCCAGCAGCTTAGGACCGGACAGGGCCTATGGCTACACCTTC.

This clone has a single count. This chain joins TRBV7-8 and TRBJ2-7; TRBD1 is a possible D gene (6 bases). V was trimmed by 1 base and J by 5 bases, leaving 21 bases between them. The length of the CDR3 is 17 residues. Per germline, CDR1 SGHVS and CDR2 FQNEAQ. CDR3 in DNA: TGTGCCAGCAGCTTAGTCCTCTTACAGGGTGGAAGGCACGAGCAGTACTTC. Protein: CASSLVLLQGGRHEQYF.

The table lists this clone with a few counts. The chain has TRBV27 and TRBJ2-5, with D hard to call. The tail of the sequence fits TRBJ2-7 better, so the J call may be wrong. CDR1 and CDR2 (germline): MNHEY, SMNVEV (reference sequence). The CDR3 covers 16 residues. CDR3 loop: CASSPQTARSSYEQYF. In DNA, the CDR3 is TGTGCCAGCAGTCCCCAGACGGCAAGGAGCTCCTACGAGCAGTACTTC.

J is TRBJ2-3 and V is TRBV5-1, with D tentatively TRBD2 (5 bases). Trimming left V 1 base short and J 2 bases short, with 11 bases between. Germline lookup yields CDR1 SGHRS and CDR2 YFSETQ. The length of the CDR3 is 15 residues. CDR3 bases: TGCGCCAGCAGCTTGTTCGAGGGCCTCACAGATACGCAGTATTTT. Translating it yields CASSLFEGLTDTQYF.

The rearrangement joins TRBV6-5 to TRBJ2-7, with a weak D call TRBD1 (6 bases). V shed 8 bases and J shed 1 base, with 18 bases lying between them. Germline V gene data show CDR1 as MNHEY and CDR2 as SVGAGI. The CDR3 is 15 residues long. The CDR3 sequence: CASGWGRGQSYEQYF. The CDR3 DNA sequence: TGTGCCAGCGGTTGGGGCAGGGGACAATCCTACGAGCAGTACTTC.

The chain employs TRBV25-1 and TRBJ2-1, with 10 nucleotides matching TRBD2. Germline lookup yields CDR1 MGHDK and CDR2 SYGVNS. The CDR3 sequence is 17 residues long. V shed 8 bases and J 4 bases; nucleotides not matched to a gene: 14. The CDR3 DNA sequence: TGTGCCAGCGTGATAAGCGGGGGGGACTCAGTTTACAATGAGCAGTTCTTC. Its translation is CASVISGGDSVYNEQFF.

The rearrangement uses TRBV5-6 and TRBJ2-5; D might be TRBD2 (7 bases). Germline V gives CDR1 SGHDT, CDR2 YYEEEE. The CDR3 extends over 15 amino acids. Trimming left V 1 base short and J 9 bases short, with 19 bases between. CDR3 nucleotides: TGTGCCAGCAGCTTGCGGGGGGCCGCCGTGGTGGCCCAGTACTTC. Amino acids: CASSLRGAAVVAQYF.

The chain has TRBV9 and TRBJ2-1, with 8 bases matching TRBD2. The CDR3 has 15 amino acids. Germline V CDR1 and CDR2: SGDLS, YYNGEE. The junction had 10 bases not matched to a gene; V was cut back by 5 bases and J by 6 bases. In DNA, the CDR3 is TGTGCCAGCAGAGGAACGGGGGGGCTCGTCAATGAGCAGTTCTTC. It yields the protein CASRGTGGLVNEQFF.

The chain combines TRBV5-6 with TRBJ2-7; weak D call: TRBD2 (5 bases). Trimming removed 4 bases at V and 0 bases at J, with 11 bases between. The germline gives CDR1 SGHDT, CDR2 YYEEEE. This CDR3 is 14 amino acids long. CDR3 sequence (DNA): TGTGCCAGCAGCGTAGGCGGGCACTCCTACGAGCAGTACTTC. Translating gives CASSVGGHSYEQYF.

The chain combines TRBV20-1 with TRBJ1-1; 9 nucleotides agree with TRBD1. The CDR3 loop spans 11 amino acids. Germline CDR1 and CDR2: DFQATT and SNEGSKA (reference sequence). With 6 bases clipped from V and 7 bases from J, the junction kept 3 bases outside the gene matches. CDR3 sequence: CSATGGVEAFF. The CDR3 DNA follows: TGCAGTGCGACAGGGGGGGTTGAAGCTTTCTTT.

V is TRBV7-9 and J is TRBJ1-4; D gene unclear. This CDR3 spans 13 amino acids. The germline gives CDR1 SEHNR, CDR2 FQNEAQ (reference sequence). CDR3 in amino acids: CAGTASTNEKLFF. The CDR3 DNA reads as TGTGCGGGCACAGCATCAACTAATGAAAAACTGTTTTTT.

In this sample, this clone turned up a few times. The chain carries TRBV11-2 and TRBJ2-3; D is unclear. Germline CDR1 is SGHAT and CDR2 is FQNNGV. V was clipped by 0 bases and J by 6 bases, with 7 bases between them. The CDR3 contains 13 residues. The CDR3 DNA is TGTGCCAGCAGCTTAGATAGTCGTGATACGCAGTATTTT. Its protein product is CASSLDSRDTQYF.

J is TRBJ2-7 and V is TRBV7-2; a weak D match, TRBD1 (6 bases). Germline loops: CDR1 SGHTA, CDR2 FQGNSA. The CDR3 is 15 residues long. The V and J ends lost 2 bases and 7 bases respectively, with 18 bases between them. For the CDR3, the DNA is TGTGCCAGCAGCTTAAAATGGAAACAGGGCGAGGAGCAGTACTTC. It encodes CASSLKWKQGEEQYF.

The chain couples TRBV5-4 to TRBJ1-1; TRBD1 matches at 7 bases. CDR3 length: 17 amino acids. Germline V lookup: CDR1 SGHNT, CDR2 YYREEE (reference sequence). V was clipped by 0 bases and J by 3 bases; unmatched bases: 11. CDR3 nucleotide sequence: TGTGCCAGCAGCTTGGACCCCCTTCGACAGGGTTACACTGAAGCTTTCTTT. Protein sequence: CASSLDPLRQGYTEAFF. Variable domain in full (rest from reference TRBV5-4 and TRBJ1-1): ETGVTQSPTHLIKTRGQQVTLRCSSQSGHNTVSWYQQALGQGPQFIFQYYREEENGRGNFPPRFSGLQFPNYSSELNVNALELDDSALYLCASSLDPLRQGYTEAFFGQGTRLTVV.

The V call is TRBV18, the J call TRBJ1-1, with a tentative D call TRBD1 (6 bases). The germline gives CDR1 KGHSH, CDR2 LQKENI. The CDR3 sequence is 15 residues long. Trimming left V 3 bases short and J 4 bases short, with 15 bases between. CDR3 nucleotide sequence: TGTGCCAGCTCACCTAACCAGGGGATGAGCACTGAAGCTTTCTTT. Amino acid sequence: CASSPNQGMSTEAFF.

The V and J genes are TRBV5-1 and TRBJ1-4, with a possible D match to TRBD1 (5 bases). The CDR3 runs 13 residues. Germline V gene sequence: CDR1 SGHRS, CDR2 YFSETQ. With 4 bases removed from V and 11 bases from J, the gap between germline ends came to 15 bases. This CDR3 reads CASSLETVGKLFF. The CDR3, as DNA: TGCGCCAGCAGCCTGGAGACAGTCGGGAAACTGTTTTTT. Full variable domain (missing parts from reference TRBV5-1 and TRBJ1-4): KAGVTQTPRYLIKTRGQQVTLSCSPISGHRSVSWYQQTPGQGLQFLFEYFSETQRNKGNFPGRFSGRQFSNSRSEMNVSTLELGDSALYLCASSLETVGKLFFGSGTQLSVL.

This clone was recorded a few times. The rearrangement joins TRBV7-2 to TRBJ1-2; D remains unclear. The length of the CDR3 is 13 residues. CDR1 is SGHTA and CDR2 is FQGNSA in the germline V gene. The V gene lost 2 bases and the J gene lost 1 base, with 5 bases spanning the gap. The CDR3 DNA reads as TGTGCCAGCAGCTTACAGGTTAACTATGGCTACACCTTC. Protein product: CASSLQVNYGYTF.

This clone appeared once. CDR3 residues: CASGRDGSRGAQYF. The CDR3, as DNA: TGTGCCAGCGGCCGGGACGGGAGCCGGGGGGCCCAGTACTTC. The rearrangement links TRBV7-9 to TRBJ2-5; 7 nucleotides line up with TRBD2. CDR1 and CDR2 (germline): SEHNR, FQNEAQ (reference sequence). The CDR3 length is 14 residues. Trimming removed 8 bases from V and 9 bases from J; junction bases left unmatched: 15.

The V call is TRBV5-1, the J call TRBJ1-1; D may be TRBD1 (6 bases). The length of the CDR3 is 16 residues. V dropped 4 bases and J dropped 8 bases, with 24 bases sitting between them. Germline assignment: CDR1 SGHRS and CDR2 YFSETQ. The CDR3: CASSKNPGTIDVEAFF. DNA for the CDR3: TGCGCCAGCAGCAAGAATCCCGGGACAATCGATGTGGAAGCTTTCTTT.

This rearrangement joins TRBV7-6 to TRBJ1-5; TRBD1 matches at 7 bases. The V segment lost 2 bases and the J segment 4 bases; nucleotides outside the gene matches: 8. The CDR3 loop spans 16 amino acids. CDR1 SGHVS and CDR2 FNYEAQ come from the germline V gene. CDR3 sequence reads: CASSLYSGTVNQPQHF. CDR3 coding DNA: TGTGCCAGCAGCTTATACTCCGGGACAGTAAATCAGCCCCAGCATTTT.

The CDR3 DNA reads TGCGCCAGCAGTGACCCGACAATTGTCTACAGGGGAAGCAATCAGCCCCAGCATTTT. It translates to CASSDPTIVYRGSNQPQHF. The chain combines TRBV10-1 with TRBJ1-5, with 7 bases fitting TRBD1. Trimming took 3 bases from V and 1 from J; bases not matched to a gene: 15. This CDR3 is built from 19 residues. Germline CDR1 and CDR2: WNHNN and SYGVQD (reference sequence).

The chain is built from TRBV7-9 and TRBJ2-1; 8 bases agree with TRBD2. CDR3 length: 18 residues. CDR1 is SEHNR and CDR2 is FQNEAQ in the germline V gene (reference sequence). With 2 bases clipped from V and 0 bases from J, the junction kept 9 bases outside the gene matches. Here the CDR3 reads CASSLIWRGAPSYNEQFF. CDR3 nucleotide sequence: TGTGCCAGCAGCTTAATCTGGCGGGGGGCACCCTCCTACAATGAGCAGTTCTTC.

The chain links TRBV7-3 to TRBJ2-7; D is undetermined. This CDR3 is built from 13 residues. Trimming removed 0 bases at V and 4 bases at J, with 7 bases between. Germline CDR1 is SGHTA and CDR2 is FQGTGA. The CDR3, as DNA: TGTGCCAGCAGCTTAACGTACGGGTACGAGCAGTACTTC. Translating gives CASSLTYGYEQYF.

As to this clone: An end of the junction differs from the germline gene, which may be a read error. V and J are TRBV29-1 and TRBJ1-4, with D perhaps matching TRBD1 (5 bases). Germline V gene sequence: CDR1 SQVTM, CDR2 ANQGSEA. The CDR3 runs 14 residues. CDR3 region: CSVRGGATNEKLFF. Written as DNA, the CDR3 is TGCAGCGTTCGAGGAGGGGCAACGAATGAAAAACTGTTTTTT.

Comments on this clone: This CDR3 is also generated by other DNA sequences in the sample. This rearrangement joins TRBV9 to TRBJ1-1, with D possibly matching TRBD1 (5 bases). CDR1 and CDR2 from the germline V gene are SGDLS and YYNGEE. The CDR3 consists of 14 residues. Trimming pared 4 bases from V and 4 bases from J, leaving 14 bases between. CDR3 in DNA: TGTGCCAGCAGCCCCCCGGGGGGAGGCACTGAAGCTTTCTTT. Amino acids: CASSPPGGGTEAFF.

A remark on this clone: The junction differs from germline at one of its ends, possibly a read error. The CDR3 spells CAGSFTGEDYGYTF. The CDR3 bases are TGTGCCGGCAGCTTTACAGGGGAGGACTATGGCTACACCTTC. The gene calls are TRBV7-2 and TRBJ1-2, with TRBD1 matching 7 bases. The CDR3 spans 14 residues. CDR1 is SGHTA, CDR2 FQGNSA, per germline.

The chain combines TRBV28 with TRBJ1-2; D might be TRBD1 (6 bases). Deletions cut 4 bases from V and 1 base from J, with 13 bases between. The CDR3 runs 15 residues. Germline V gene sequence: CDR1 MDHEN, CDR2 SYDVKM. The CDR3 DNA is TGTGCCAGCAGTTCCCCCGACAGGTTTAACTATGGCTACACCTTC. It encodes CASSSPDRFNYGYTF.